This T cell receptor beta chain emerged from a study of shared clonotypes between healthy human individuals. Study-level results: Represented diversity, genetic and exposure-history alike, was limited by few donors. Against clonotypes common to all four donors, non-shared ones had lower generation probabilities.

Note on this clone: The antigen is not known.

Germline-derived CDR1 and CDR2 are SEHNR and FQNEAQ (reference sequence). The CDR3 spans 16 residues. Trimming pared 4 bases from V and 2 bases from J, leaving 15 bases between. The method was immunoSEQ multiplex PCR; TCRdb's version includes in-frame clones alone and lacks a portion of them. The data show about 2.3 million clones, under 95% seen once. Sequencing input: naive CD4+ T cells from PBMCs. The subset was: CD45RA+ positively selected. This sequence was found in a young man in good health. Some clones in this sample may be carry-over from other donors' samples. The chain is built from TRBV7-9 and TRBJ2-1; D is possibly TRBD2 (5 bases). As DNA, the CDR3 is TGTGCCAGCAGCTCCGCCGAGGGATCGCCCTACAATGAGCAGTTCTTC. Protein sequence: CASSSAEGSPYNEQFF.